What follows describes a single T cell receptor (beta chain). Its specificity is not known. The source of the sample is a study of cytomegalovirus exposure and HLA in healthy donors. General study points: Relative to equally common others, HLA-associated TCR beta chains showed greater clonal expansion in a later analysis.

Researchers ran the PCR with 60 Vbeta and 13 Jbeta primers. Sequencing was performed with immunoSEQ multiplex PCR; in TCRdb, only in-frame clones are kept and a portion is missing. The sample holds around 200,000 clones, approximately 80% seen once. Trimming removed 2 bases from V and 13 bases from J, with 18 bases in between. Germline V gene lookup returns CDR1 MNHEY and CDR2 SVGAGI. CDR3 size: 14 residues. This chain connects TRBV6-5 to TRBJ2-1, with D perhaps TRBD2 (6 bases). Sequenced input: PBMCs. The sequence was obtained from a woman in her forties in good health and CMV-seronegative. The CDR3 coding sequence is TGTGCCAGCAGTTACAGTGGCGGGGCCTCTCACCAGTTCTTC. Its translation: CASSYSGGASHQFF.